This TCR beta chain was captured by sequencing in a study of cytomegalovirus exposure and HLA in healthy donors. Study information: Researchers found that roughly 81% of 350 to 500 genotyped donors fell within the Caucasian-associated ancestry cluster.

Per the germline V gene, CDR1 is SGHNT and CDR2 is YYREEE (reference sequence). CDR3 size: 14 residues. The ends were cut back, 2 bases at V and 4 bases at J, with 12 bases in the middle. This PCR relied on a set of 60 Vbeta primers and 13 Jbeta primers. Sequencing used immunoSEQ multiplex PCR; TCRdb keeps in-frame clones, though not all of them. The sample holds around 120,000 clones; 75% to 85% are singletons and the top ten take around 8%. Donors likely had unrecorded immune exposures despite being nominally healthy when sampled. This clone has only a few counts. Its antigen is unidentified. Study-wide results and caveats: The study dropped some indistinguishable V segments, TRBV6-2 and TRBV6-3 among them.

This sequence joins TRBV5-4 and TRBJ2-5; D perhaps matches TRBD2 (7 bases). The source is a female donor in good health and CMV-seropositive. The sequenced sample was PBMCs. CDR3 in DNA: TGTGCCAGCAGCTTCGTGGGAGGGGGAGAGACCCAGTACTTC. Translating it yields CASSFVGGGETQYF.